Each of the 3 T cell receptor beta chains below was sequenced from the same sample in a study of Ad26.COV2.S vaccination and SARS-CoV-2 variants. The table came from immunoSEQ multiplex PCR; TCRdb's copy has only in-frame clones and leaves some out. Here the sample spans roughly 400,000 clones, approximately 90% being singletons. Documented treatment: roughly 19 received Ad26.COV2.S at low or high dose, single or two shots; 5 received placebo; per-sample allocation not given. All samples were drawn on day 63, counting from the first vaccine or placebo injection. The sequencing used peripheral blood, collected in a trial of Ad26.COV2.S vaccine versus placebo. Receptor source: a person aged 18 to 59 who received the Ad26.COV2.S COVID-19 vaccine or a placebo.

V and J are TRBV7-2 and TRBJ2-7, with D possibly TRBD2 on 6 matching bases. This CDR3 comprises 17 residues. The V end lost 1 base, the J end lost 1 base, and 17 bases lay between the germline ends. Germline lookup yields CDR1 SGHTA and CDR2 FQGNSA. The CDR3 spells CASSLVAGAGRSYEQYF. As DNA, the CDR3 is TGTGCCAGCAGCTTAGTAGCCGGGGCGGGGCGGTCCTACGAGCAGTACTTC.

The CDR3 DNA follows: TGTGCCAGCAGCCTCACCTTGGCGGGGCAAGAGACCCAGTACTTC. This encodes CASSLTLAGQETQYF. The V call is TRBV5-4, the J call TRBJ2-5; D is possibly TRBD2 (6 bases). CDR3 size: 15 residues. Germline V lookup: CDR1 SGHNT, CDR2 YYREEE (reference sequence). Trimming took off 4 bases at V and 2 bases at J, with 15 bases between the two ends. Drawing the rest from reference TRBV5-4 and TRBJ2-5, the complete variable domain is ETGVTQSPTHLIKTRGQQVTLRCSSQSGHNTVSWYQQALGQGPQFIFQYYREEENGRGNFPPRFSGLQFPNYSSELNVNALELDDSALYLCASSLTLAGQETQYFGPGTRLLVL.

This chain uses TRBV19 with TRBJ1-2; D is possibly TRBD1 (5 bases). The length of the CDR3 is 15 residues. Germline values: CDR1 LNHDA, CDR2 SQIVND (reference sequence). The V gene lost 7 bases and the J gene lost 4 bases, with 19 bases spanning the gap. CDR3 residues: CASTSDGGWVYGYTF. The CDR3 DNA follows: TGTGCCAGTACCTCCGACGGGGGTTGGGTCTATGGCTACACCTTC.